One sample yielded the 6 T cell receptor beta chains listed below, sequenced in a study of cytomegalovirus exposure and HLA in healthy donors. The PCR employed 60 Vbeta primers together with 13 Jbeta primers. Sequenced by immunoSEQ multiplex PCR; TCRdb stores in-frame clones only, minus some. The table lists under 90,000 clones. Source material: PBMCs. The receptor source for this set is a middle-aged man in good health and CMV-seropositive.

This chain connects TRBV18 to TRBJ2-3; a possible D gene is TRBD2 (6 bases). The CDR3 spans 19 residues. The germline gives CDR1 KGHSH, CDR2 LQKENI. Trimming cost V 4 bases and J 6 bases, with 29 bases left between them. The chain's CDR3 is CASSLHLTGVSRELDTQYF. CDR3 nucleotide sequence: TGTGCCAGCTCACTACACCTCACGGGGGTCAGTCGGGAACTTGATACGCAGTATTTT. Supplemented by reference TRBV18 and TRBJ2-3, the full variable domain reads NAGVMQNPRHLVRRRGQEARLRCSPMKGHSHVYWYRQLPEEGLKFMVYLQKENIIDESGMPKERFSAEFPKEGPSILRIQQVVRGDSAAYFCASSLHLTGVSRELDTQYFGPGTRLTVL.

CDR3: CASSGRGGDYGYTF. Written as DNA, the CDR3 is TGTGCCAGCAGCGGCAGGGGAGGGGACTATGGCTACACCTTC. The chain is built from TRBV7-9 and TRBJ1-2; D possibly corresponds to TRBD1 (6 bases). This CDR3 has 14 amino acids. CDR1 is SEHNR and CDR2 is FQNEAQ in the germline V gene (reference sequence). Trimming left V 5 bases short and J 3 bases short, with 13 bases between.

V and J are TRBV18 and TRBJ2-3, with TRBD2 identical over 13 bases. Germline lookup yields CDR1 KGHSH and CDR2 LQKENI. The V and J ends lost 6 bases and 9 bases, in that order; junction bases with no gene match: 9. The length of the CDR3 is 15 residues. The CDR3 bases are TGTGCCAGCTCCTTCGGACTAGCGGGAGAGGGGACGCAGTATTTT. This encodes CASSFGLAGEGTQYF.

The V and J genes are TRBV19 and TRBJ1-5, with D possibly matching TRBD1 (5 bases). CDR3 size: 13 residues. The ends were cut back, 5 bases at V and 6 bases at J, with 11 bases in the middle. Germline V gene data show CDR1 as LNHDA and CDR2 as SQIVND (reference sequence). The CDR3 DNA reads TGTGCCAGTAGTCGGACATATGGTCAGCCCCAGCATTTT. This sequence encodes CASSRTYGQPQHF. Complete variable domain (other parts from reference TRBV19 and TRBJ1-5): DGGITQSPKYLFRKEGQNVTLSCEQNLNHDAMYWYRQDPGQGLRLIYYSQIVNDFQKGDIAEGYSVSREKKESFPLTVTSAQKNPTAFYLCASSRTYGQPQHFGDGTRLSIL.

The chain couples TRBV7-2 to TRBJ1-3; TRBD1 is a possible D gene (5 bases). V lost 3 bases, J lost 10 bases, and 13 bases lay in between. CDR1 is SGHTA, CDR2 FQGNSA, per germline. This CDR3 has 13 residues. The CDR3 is CASSFQGLSTIYF. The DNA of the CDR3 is TGTGCCAGCAGCTTCCAGGGTCTTTCTACCATATATTTT.

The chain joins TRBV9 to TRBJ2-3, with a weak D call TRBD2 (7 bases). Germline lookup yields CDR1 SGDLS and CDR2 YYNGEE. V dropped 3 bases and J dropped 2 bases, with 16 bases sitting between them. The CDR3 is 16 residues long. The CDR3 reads CASSAELRGPTDTQYF. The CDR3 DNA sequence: TGTGCCAGCAGCGCCGAATTGCGGGGGCCCACAGATACGCAGTATTTT.